Following are 9 T cell receptor beta chains from one sample sequenced in a study of T cells in localized non-small cell lung cancer. Using immunoSEQ multiplex PCR, the repertoire was profiled, and TCRdb retains in-frame clones only, with some absent. This table holds 48,000 or so clones, roughly 80% found once. The input for sequencing was peripheral blood, taken before any cancer treatment. The source is a man aged 35-75 years with stage I squamous cell lung carcinoma.

The CDR3 nucleotides are TGTGCCAGCAGCTCGACCGGGACAGGGGACTACGAGCAGTACTTC. It codes for CASSSTGTGDYEQYF. The gene calls are TRBV11-2 and TRBJ2-7; 10 bases are a match to TRBD1. Germline V gene data show CDR1 as SGHAT and CDR2 as FQNNGV. This CDR3 has 15 residues. The V and J ends lost 4 bases and 3 bases, in that order; junction bases with no gene match: 6.

The chain links TRBV18 to TRBJ2-7; 7 bases align to TRBD2. Trimming removed 0 bases from V and 3 bases from J; junction bases left unmatched: 2. The CDR3 has 14 amino acids. Germline V gene data show CDR1 as KGHSH and CDR2 as LQKENI. CDR3 sequence (DNA): TGTGCCAGCTCACCACCAAGCGGGAACTACGAGCAGTACTTC. Translating it yields CASSPPSGNYEQYF. The whole variable domain, filled in from reference TRBV18 and TRBJ2-7, reads NAGVMQNPRHLVRRRGQEARLRCSPMKGHSHVYWYRQLPEEGLKFMVYLQKENIIDESGMPKERFSAEFPKEGPSILRIQQVVRGDSAAYFCASSPPSGNYEQYFGPGTRLTVT.

The chain employs TRBV18 and TRBJ2-7; D possibly corresponds to TRBD1 (6 bases). The CDR3 runs to 15 residues. Germline CDR1 and CDR2: KGHSH and LQKENI. V was cut by 3 bases and J by 3 bases, with 15 bases left in between. CDR3 in amino acids: CASSPDGKQGYEQYF. In DNA, the CDR3 is TGTGCCAGCTCACCGGATGGAAAACAGGGCTACGAGCAGTACTTC.

About this clone: This CDR3 fails to terminate in the conserved phenylalanine or tryptophan, so it likely reflects a read error. Because the CDR3's place on the DNA is in doubt, the DNA is left out and the CDR3 is given as listed by TCRdb. This chain joins TRBV4-1 and TRBJ1-1; the table's D call TRBD1 went unverified against the DNA. Looked up from germline, CDR1 is MGHRA and CDR2 is YSYEKL. The CDR3 numbers 14 amino acids, ends counted. CDR3 amino acids: CASSQGSSDKLAVV.

The rearrangement links TRBV27 to TRBJ1-6, with D possibly being TRBD1 (6 bases). The CDR3 runs to 12 residues. Germline CDR1 is MNHEY and CDR2 is SMNVEV (reference sequence). Trimming took 8 bases from V and 7 from J, leaving 9 bases between them. The CDR3 reads CASRGLNSPLHF. DNA of the CDR3: TGTGCCAGCCGGGGGCTAAATTCACCCCTCCACTTT.

The J gene is TRBJ1-6, the V gene TRBV28, with 7 bases fitting TRBD1. The germline gives CDR1 MDHEN, CDR2 SYDVKM. Trimming at V came to 6 bases and at J to 7 bases, leaving 6 bases not matched to a gene. CDR3 size: 14 residues. The CDR3 sequence: CASRTGTANSPLHF. DNA for the CDR3: TGTGCCAGCAGGACCGGGACAGCAAATTCACCCCTCCACTTT.

This clone is labeled as medium-sized. This sequence joins TRBV11-1 and TRBJ2-2; 7 bases fit TRBD1. With 4 bases clipped from V and 7 bases from J, the junction kept 3 bases outside the gene matches. This CDR3 has 13 residues. Germline lookup yields CDR1 SGHAT and CDR2 FQDESV (reference sequence). The CDR3 coding sequence is TGTGCCAGCAGCTGGACAGGTTACGGGGAGCTGTTTTTT. Amino acid sequence: CASSWTGYGELFF.

The rearrangement joins TRBV10-2 to TRBJ1-2; 8 bases agree with TRBD1. V lost 7 bases, J lost 4 bases, and 5 bases stayed unmatched. The CDR3 spans 13 residues. The V gene's germline CDR1 is WSHSY and CDR2 SAAADI. CDR3 amino acids: CASTGGQGYGYTF. DNA of the CDR3: TGCGCCAGCACCGGCGGACAGGGCTATGGCTACACCTTC.

This clone was seen once. The chain recombines TRBV7-9 with TRBJ1-6, with 8 bases lining up with TRBD1. V shed 1 base and J 14 bases; nucleotides not matched to a gene: 7. The CDR3 runs to 14 residues. The germline V gene encodes CDR1 SEHNR and CDR2 FQNEAQ (reference sequence). In nucleotides, the CDR3 is TGTGCCAGCAGCTTAGGACAGGGGAGTAAGGCCCTCCACTTT. Translating gives CASSLGQGSKALHF.